This T cell receptor (beta chain) was identified in a study of blood T cell repertoires in COVID-19. Across the study: Both acute and convalescent COVID-19 samples were obtained from the United States, Italy and Spain. T cells, B-cell-depleted T cells, or PBMCs provided the cDNA or gDNA that served as material.

CDR3 length: 18 amino acids. Between the trimmed V and J ends, which lost 0 bases and 0 bases, there was a span of 15 bases. Germline V lookup: CDR1 LGHNA, CDR2 YNFKEQ. How the authors handled the data: Quantification of nucleated cells was approximated via reference gene primer amplification. Assay: immunoSEQ multiplex PCR; the TCRdb copy retains only in-frame clones and omits some. V and J calls plus clone size are reproduced from that table; the DNA served to infer D and trimming. The table includes approximately 280,000 clones, 86% detected once. This clone was observed once. Material for sequencing was peripheral blood. The clonotype was recovered from a woman in her twenties or thirties who had recovered from COVID-19. The chain carries TRBV4-2 and TRBJ1-5, with a possible D match to TRBD1 (6 bases). The CDR3 region has the DNA TGTGCCAGCAGCCAAGATTCTGACAGGTGGAGTAGCAATCAGCCCCAGCATTTT. It yields the protein CASSQDSDRWSSNQPQHF.